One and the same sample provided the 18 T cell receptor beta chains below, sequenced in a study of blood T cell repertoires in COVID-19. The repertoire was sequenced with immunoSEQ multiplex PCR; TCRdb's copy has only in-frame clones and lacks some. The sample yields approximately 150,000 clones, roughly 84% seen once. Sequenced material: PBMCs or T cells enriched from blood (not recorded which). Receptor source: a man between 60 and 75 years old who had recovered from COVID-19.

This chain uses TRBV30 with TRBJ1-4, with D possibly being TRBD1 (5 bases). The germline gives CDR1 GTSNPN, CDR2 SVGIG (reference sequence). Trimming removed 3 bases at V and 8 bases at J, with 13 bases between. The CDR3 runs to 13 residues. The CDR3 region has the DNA TGTGCCTGGAGGGCTGGGGCGCGGGAAAAACTGTTTTTT. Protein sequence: CAWRAGAREKLFF.

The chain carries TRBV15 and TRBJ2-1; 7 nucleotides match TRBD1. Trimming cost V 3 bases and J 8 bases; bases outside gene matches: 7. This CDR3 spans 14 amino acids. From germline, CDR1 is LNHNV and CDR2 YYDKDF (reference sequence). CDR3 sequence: CATSRDRLMDEQFF. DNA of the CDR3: TGTGCCACCAGCAGGGACAGGCTCATGGATGAGCAGTTCTTC.

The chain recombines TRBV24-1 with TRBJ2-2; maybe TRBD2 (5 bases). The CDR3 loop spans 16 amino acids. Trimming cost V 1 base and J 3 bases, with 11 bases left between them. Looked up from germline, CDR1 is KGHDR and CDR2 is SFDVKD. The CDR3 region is CATSDFSRDYTGELFF. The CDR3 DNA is TGTGCCACCAGTGATTTTTCCCGGGATTACACCGGGGAGCTGTTTTTT.

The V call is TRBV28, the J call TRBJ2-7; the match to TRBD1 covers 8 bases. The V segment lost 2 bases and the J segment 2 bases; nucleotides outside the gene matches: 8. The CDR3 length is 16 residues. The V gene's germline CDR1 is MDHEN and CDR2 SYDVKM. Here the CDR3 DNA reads TGTGCCAGCAGTTTAGAGTACAGGGGGTATACCTACGAGCAGTACTTC. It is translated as CASSLEYRGYTYEQYF.

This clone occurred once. CDR3 region: CASSLWGQGATEAFF. In DNA, the CDR3 is TGCGCCAGCAGCTTGTGGGGACAGGGGGCAACTGAAGCTTTCTTT. V and J are TRBV5-1 and TRBJ1-1, with 12 bases fitting TRBD1. J gave up 5 bases and V 1 base, and 3 bases lay outside the gene matches. The CDR3 has 15 residues. The germline gives CDR1 SGHRS, CDR2 YFSETQ. The full variable domain, rest sourced from reference TRBV5-1 and TRBJ1-1, is KAGVTQTPRYLIKTRGQQVTLSCSPISGHRSVSWYQQTPGQGLQFLFEYFSETQRNKGNFPGRFSGRQFSNSRSEMNVSTLELGDSALYLCASSLWGQGATEAFFGQGTRLTVV.

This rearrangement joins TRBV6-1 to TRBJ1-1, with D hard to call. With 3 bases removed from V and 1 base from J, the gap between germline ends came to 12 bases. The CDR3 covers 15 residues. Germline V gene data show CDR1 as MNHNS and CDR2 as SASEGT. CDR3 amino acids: CASSESVQRNTEAFF. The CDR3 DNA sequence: TGTGCCAGCAGTGAGAGCGTCCAACGGAACACTGAAGCTTTCTTT.

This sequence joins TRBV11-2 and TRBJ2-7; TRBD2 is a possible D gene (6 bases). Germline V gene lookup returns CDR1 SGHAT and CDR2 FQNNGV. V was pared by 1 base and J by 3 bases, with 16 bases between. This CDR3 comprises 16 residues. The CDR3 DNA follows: TGTGCCAGCAGCTTAGGGTCCGGCGGGACCTTCTACGAGCAGTACTTC. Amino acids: CASSLGSGGTFYEQYF.

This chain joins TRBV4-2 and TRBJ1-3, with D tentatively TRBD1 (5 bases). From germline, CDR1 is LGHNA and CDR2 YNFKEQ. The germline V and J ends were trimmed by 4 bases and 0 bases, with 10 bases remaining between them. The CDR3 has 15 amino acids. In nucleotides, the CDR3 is TGTGCCAGCAGCCGGGCAGGGAACTCTGGAAACACCATATATTTT. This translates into CASSRAGNSGNTIYF.

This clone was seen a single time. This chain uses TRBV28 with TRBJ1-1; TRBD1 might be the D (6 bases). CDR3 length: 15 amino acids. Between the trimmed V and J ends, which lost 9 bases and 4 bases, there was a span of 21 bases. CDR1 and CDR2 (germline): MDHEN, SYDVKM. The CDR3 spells CASHHSGGVSTEAFF. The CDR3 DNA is TGTGCCAGTCACCATTCGGGGGGCGTAAGCACTGAAGCTTTCTTT. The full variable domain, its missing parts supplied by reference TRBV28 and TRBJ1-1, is DVKVTQSSRYLVKRTGEKVFLECVQDMDHENMFWYRQDPGLGLRLIYFSYDVKMKEKGDIPEGYSVSREKKERFSLILESASTNQTSMYLCASHHSGGVSTEAFFGQGTRLTVV.

CDR3 DNA: TGTGCCATCAGTGAGGGGAGCAGCAGTGAGACCCAGTACTTC. Amino acid sequence: CAISEGSSSETQYF. The chain carries TRBV10-3 and TRBJ2-5, with a possible D match to TRBD2 (5 bases). The CDR3 has 14 amino acids. Germline values: CDR1 ENHRY, CDR2 SYGVKD. V was pared by 2 bases and J by 5 bases, with 12 bases between.

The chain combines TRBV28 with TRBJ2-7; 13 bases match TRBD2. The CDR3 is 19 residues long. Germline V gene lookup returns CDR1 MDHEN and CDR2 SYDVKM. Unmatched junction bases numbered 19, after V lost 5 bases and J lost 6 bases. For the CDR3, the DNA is TGTGCCAGCAGTCCCTCCCGGGGATCCAGGACTAGCGGGAGACGCGAGCAGTACTTC. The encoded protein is CASSPSRGSRTSGRREQYF.

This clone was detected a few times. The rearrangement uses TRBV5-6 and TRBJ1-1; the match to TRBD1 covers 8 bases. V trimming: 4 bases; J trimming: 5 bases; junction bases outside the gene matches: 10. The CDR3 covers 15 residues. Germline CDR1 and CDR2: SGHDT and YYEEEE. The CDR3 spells CASSPFRQGPTEAFF. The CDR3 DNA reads TGTGCCAGCAGCCCGTTTAGACAGGGGCCAACTGAAGCTTTCTTT.

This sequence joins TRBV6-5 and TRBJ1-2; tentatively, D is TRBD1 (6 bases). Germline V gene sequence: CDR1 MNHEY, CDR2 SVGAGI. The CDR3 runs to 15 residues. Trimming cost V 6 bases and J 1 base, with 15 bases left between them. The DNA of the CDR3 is TGTGCCAGCAGACAAAGGGGGAATTTTAACTATGGCTACACCTTC. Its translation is CASRQRGNFNYGYTF.

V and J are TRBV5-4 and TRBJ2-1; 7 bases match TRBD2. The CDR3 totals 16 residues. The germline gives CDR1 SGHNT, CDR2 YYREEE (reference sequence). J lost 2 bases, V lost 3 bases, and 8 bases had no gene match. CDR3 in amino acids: CASSSLSGAAYNEQFF. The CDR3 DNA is TGTGCCAGCAGCTCCCTCAGCGGGGCAGCCTACAATGAGCAGTTCTTC.

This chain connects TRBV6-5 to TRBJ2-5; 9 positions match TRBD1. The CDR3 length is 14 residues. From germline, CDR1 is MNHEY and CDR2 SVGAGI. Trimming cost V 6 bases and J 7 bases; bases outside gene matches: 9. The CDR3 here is CASSRQGGMLTQYF. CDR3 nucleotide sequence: TGTGCCAGCAGCAGACAGGGGGGGATGTTGACCCAGTACTTC.

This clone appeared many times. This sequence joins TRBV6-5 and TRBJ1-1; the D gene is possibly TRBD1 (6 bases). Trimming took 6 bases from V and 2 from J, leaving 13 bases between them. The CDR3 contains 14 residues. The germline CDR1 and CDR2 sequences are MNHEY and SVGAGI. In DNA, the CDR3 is TGTGCCAGCAGCGACAGGTCCTCAAACACTGAAGCTTTCTTT. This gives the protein CASSDRSSNTEAFF.

Here the CDR3 DNA reads TGTGCCAGCAGCCATGACAGCCCAATGAACACTGAAGCTTTCTTT. This codes for CASSHDSPMNTEAFF. The rearrangement joins TRBV11-2 to TRBJ1-1; possibly TRBD1 for D (5 bases). Trimming cost V 5 bases and J 0 bases, with 13 bases left between them. The CDR3 contains 15 residues. Germline V gene lookup returns CDR1 SGHAT and CDR2 FQNNGV.

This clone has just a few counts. Written as DNA, the CDR3 is TGTGCCAGTAGTGCCGTGACAGGGGGGGAGCAGTACTTC. As protein: CASSAVTGGEQYF. This chain connects TRBV19 to TRBJ2-7, with 9 bases fitting TRBD1. V gave up 5 bases and J gave up 7 bases; unmatched junction bases: 6. The germline V gene encodes CDR1 LNHDA and CDR2 SQIVND (reference sequence). The CDR3 spans 13 residues.